The 2 T cell receptor beta chains presented below share a single source sample, sequenced in a study of cytotoxic CD8 clonotypes in ibrutinib-treated CLL. The protocol was immunoSEQ multiplex PCR, while the TCRdb copy is restricted to in-frame clones and leaves out a portion. Among 35,000 to 40,000 clones, 45% to 50% were seen once, and the ten largest hold around 18%. The sequences come from PBMCs, collected before ibrutinib treatment. These TCRs come from a human donor with chronic lymphocytic leukemia.

This sequence joins TRBV5-1 and TRBJ1-4; no clear D. The CDR3 runs to 13 residues. Germline assignment: CDR1 SGHRS and CDR2 YFSETQ. Trimming stripped 2 bases from V and 4 bases from J, with 6 bases between. The CDR3 nucleotides are TGCGCCAGCAGCTTCAGTTTTAATGAAAAACTGTTTTTT. Translating it yields CASSFSFNEKLFF. Variable domain in full (rest from reference TRBV5-1 and TRBJ1-4): KAGVTQTPRYLIKTRGQQVTLSCSPISGHRSVSWYQQTPGQGLQFLFEYFSETQRNKGNFPGRFSGRQFSNSRSEMNVSTLELGDSALYLCASSFSFNEKLFFGSGTQLSVL.

In this sample, this clone turned up a few times. V and J are TRBV7-3 and TRBJ2-5; 11 nucleotides match TRBD1. The CDR3 is 14 amino acids. The J segment lost 4 bases and the V segment lost 6 bases, leaving 4 bases of the junction unmatched. Per germline, CDR1 SGHTA and CDR2 FQGTGA. CDR3: CASSSGTGGETQYF. CDR3 nucleotide sequence: TGTGCCAGCAGTTCCGGGACAGGGGGAGAGACCCAGTACTTC.